The TCR beta chain under discussion was sequenced for a study of blood T cell repertoires in COVID-19. Assay: immunoSEQ multiplex PCR; the TCRdb copy retains only in-frame clones and omits some. The table lists about 98,000 clones, about 89% of them singletons. J lost 0 bases, V lost 2 bases, and 3 bases had no gene match. Per the germline V gene, CDR1 is SGHTS and CDR2 is YDEGEE. CDR3 length: 16 residues. The chain has TRBV5-8 and TRBJ1-4; the match to TRBD1 covers 8 bases. The source of this sequence is a man aged 50-60 years with acute or convalescent COVID-19. The sample was peripheral blood. The CDR3 DNA sequence: TGTGCCAGCAGCTTCGGACAGGGCCCAACTAATGAAAAACTGTTTTTT. Amino acids: CASSFGQGPTNEKLFF.